This is a list of T cell receptor beta chains from one sample in a study of shared clonotypes between healthy human individuals. Generated by immunoSEQ multiplex PCR, the TCRdb table keeps only in-frame clones and is missing some. The table lists about 380,000 clones, roughly 96% of them singletons, with approximately 0.32% in the top ten. Sequenced input: memory CD8+ T cells sorted from blood. These receptors originate from a man under 40 in good health. Each CDR3 is given with its conserved first and last residue. D genes are given only for firm matches. Clone sizes are given selectively: once, few, many, or a class where the clone is expanded.

abundance	v_gene	d_gene	j_gene	CDR3aa	CDR3nt
-	TRBV4-1	-	TRBJ1-2	CASSQVGQANYGYTF	TGCGCCAGCAGCCAAGTAGGCCAGGCTAACTATGGCTACACCTTC
-	TRBV6-5	-	TRBJ2-3	CASGRAAEDTQYF	TGTGCCAGCGGGCGAGCGGCCGAAGATACGCAGTATTTT
-	TRBV11-2	TRBD2	TRBJ2-2	CASSLLASGNTGELFF	TGTGCCAGCAGCTTACTGGCTAGCGGGAACACCGGGGAGCTGTTTTTT
-	TRBV19	-	TRBJ1-1	CASTGRMNTEAFF	TGTGCCAGTACGGGACGGATGAACACTGAAGCTTTCTTT
-	TRBV29-1	-	TRBJ2-5	CSVETPGQETQYF	TGCAGCGTTGAAACGCCAGGACAAGAGACCCAGTACTTC
-	TRBV9	TRBD2	TRBJ2-5	CASSVGASGVMETQYF	TGTGCCAGCAGCGTAGGGGCCAGCGGGGTAATGGAGACCCAGTACTTC
-	TRBV7-9	-	TRBJ1-4	CASSSKDSSRVLFF	TGTGCCAGCAGCTCCAAGGACAGCTCGAGGGTGCTGTTTTTT
once	TRBV18	-	TRBJ2-1	CASSPTDNEQFF	TGTGCCAGCTCACCAACCGACAATGAGCAGTTCTTC
-	TRBV19	-	TRBJ1-1	CASRRRENTEAFF	TGTGCCAGTAGGAGGCGAGAGAACACTGAAGCTTTCTTT
-	TRBV28	-	TRBJ1-2	CASSFAWSSYGYTF	TGTGCCAGCAGTTTCGCATGGTCCAGCTATGGCTACACCTTC
-	TRBV2	-	TRBJ1-5	CASRQDFIQPQHF	TGTGCCAGCAGACAGGACTTTATCCAGCCCCAGCATTTT
-	TRBV5-4	-	TRBJ1-1	CASSSGETEAFF	TGTGCCAGCAGTTCAGGGGAAACTGAAGCTTTCTTT
-	TRBV4-2	-	TRBJ2-7	CASSQELVAAPYEQYF	TGTGCCAGCAGCCAAGAATTAGTCGCGGCCCCCTACGAGCAGTACTTC